By share of the sample, the clone carrying this T cell receptor gamma chain is large (0.1 to 1%). Germline loops: CDR1 EGSTGY, CDR2 YDSYTSSV. The V and J ends lost 2 bases and 5 bases, in that order; junction bases with no gene match: 2. The CDR3 covers 13 residues. Sequencing used genomic DNA taken from PBMCs of patients and controls. The entry originates in a study of gamma delta lymphoproliferative disorders and STAT genes. TCRdb re-analyzed the multiplex PCR reads via CATT. The sample consists of about 1,300 gamma-chain clones, roughly 12% of them appearing once. This clonotype originated in a human donor in good health. The V and J genes are TRGV4 and TRGJP1. Assignment of the J gene here rests on matching the DNA to germline, because TCRdb gives none. Sequenced material: blood. The DNA of the CDR3 is TGTGCCACCTGGGATGTGACTGGTTGGTTCAAGATATTT. Its translation is CATWDVTGWFKIF.